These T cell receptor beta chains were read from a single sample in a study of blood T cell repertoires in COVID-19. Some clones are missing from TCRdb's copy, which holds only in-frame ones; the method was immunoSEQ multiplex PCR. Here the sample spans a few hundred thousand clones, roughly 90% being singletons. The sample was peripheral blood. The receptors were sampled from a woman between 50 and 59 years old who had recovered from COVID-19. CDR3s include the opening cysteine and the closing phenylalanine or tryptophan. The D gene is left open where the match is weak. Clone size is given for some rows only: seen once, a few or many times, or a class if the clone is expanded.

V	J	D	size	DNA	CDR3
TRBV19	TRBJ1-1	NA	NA	TGTGCCAGTCTTCCGACTACTCGGCGCATGAACACTGAAGCTTTCTTT	CASLPTTRRMNTEAFF
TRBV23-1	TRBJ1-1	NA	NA	TGCGCCAGCAGTCAGGTGTGTGTTTTTAAGGGCGGGTGTGAGAACACTGAAGCTTTCTTT	CASSQVCVFKGGCENTEAFF
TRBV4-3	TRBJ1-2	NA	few	TGCGCCAGCAGCCAAGATGGTGGAGGGACCATCTATGGCTACACCTTC	CASSQDGGGTIYGYTF
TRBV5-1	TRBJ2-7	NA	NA	TGCGCCAGCAGCTTAAATTTGCGGACCTACGAGCAGTACTTC	CASSLNLRTYEQYF
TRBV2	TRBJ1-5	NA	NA	TGTGCCAGCAGAGAAGGGACACATAGCAATCAGCCCCAGCATTTT	CASREGTHSNQPQHF
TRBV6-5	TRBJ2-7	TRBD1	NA	TGTGCCAGCAGTTACTTCGGGCAGGGGGAGTCCGAGCAGTACTTC	CASSYFGQGESEQYF
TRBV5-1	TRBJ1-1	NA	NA	TGCGCCAGCAGCTTGAGGGGATCTGAAGCTTTCTTT	CASSLRGSEAFF
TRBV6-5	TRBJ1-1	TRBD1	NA	TGTGCCAGCAGTTACGGACAGGGGGTGAGCACTGAAGCTTTCTTT	CASSYGQGVSTEAFF
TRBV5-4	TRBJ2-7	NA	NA	TGTGCCAGCAGCTTGGTGGCAGGGATCTACGAGCAGTACTTC	CASSLVAGIYEQYF
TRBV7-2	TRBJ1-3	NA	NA	TGTGCCAGCAGCTCTCAGGGTTTAGGCACCATATATTTT	CASSSQGLGTIYF
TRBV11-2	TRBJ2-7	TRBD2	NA	TGTGCCAGCAGCCCTAGGACAGCGGGGGCCCACTACGAGCAGTACTTC	CASSPRTAGAHYEQYF